The present T cell receptor (beta chain) was sequenced within a study of CD8+ T cells in alopecia areata. Study in general: Twice daily, treated patients received 5 to 10 mg of oral tofacitinib.

Treatment denoted: oral pan-JAK inhibitor, 5-10 mg twice daily. The V gene lost 2 bases and the J gene lost 3 bases, with 8 bases spanning the gap. CDR3 length: 14 amino acids. CDR1 SEHNR and CDR2 FQNEAQ come from the germline V gene (reference sequence). RNA was extracted and reverse transcribed into cDNA as the sequencing template. Sequencing was performed with immunoSEQ multiplex PCR; in TCRdb, only in-frame clones are kept and a portion is missing. The sample lists about 200,000 clones; more than 45% were seen once. This rearrangement joins TRBV7-9 to TRBJ2-1, with unresolved D. The material sequenced was CD4+ T cells sorted from blood, taken at week 24, from a patient treated with tofacitinib. This receptor was taken from a human donor with alopecia areata. The chain's CDR3 is CASSLTADYNEQFF. The CDR3 DNA reads as TGTGCCAGCAGCTTAACGGCCGACTACAATGAGCAGTTCTTC. Full variable domain (outside the CDR3, taken from reference TRBV7-9 and TRBJ2-1): DTGVSQNPRHKITKRGQNVTFRCDPISEHNRLYWYRQTLGQGPEFLTYFQNEAQLEKSRLLSDRFSAERPKGSFSTLEIQRTEQGDSAMYLCASSLTADYNEQFFGPGTRLTVL.